One sample yielded the 21 T cell receptor beta chains listed below, sequenced in a study of vaccination and CD4 T cells after COVID-19. Treatment: roughly 10-day PBMC culture with coronavirus spike peptide pools or control peptides (ViraFEST assay). Investigators obtained the unexposed donor's CD4+ T cells before the COVID-19 pandemic (2011-2018). The Oncomine TCR Beta short-read assay generated sequence data from the DNA of cultured CD4+ T cells. Using its own MiXCR run on the PCR reads, TCRdb lists one record per CDR3 protein. The table shows about 9,800 distinct CDR3 sequences, with around 38% occurring only once. Their cognate antigens are unknown. Material for sequencing was CD4+ T cells from blood, cultured in vitro. All receptors derive from a human donor in good health.

V and J are TRBV6-2 or TRBV6-3 and TRBJ1-2; D unresolved. The CDR3 loop spans 14 amino acids. Between the trimmed V and J ends, which lost 6 bases and 1 base, there was a span of 12 bases. CDR1 and CDR2 (germline): MNHEY, SVGEGT. The CDR3: CASRPTASNYGYTF. The CDR3 bases are TGTGCCAGCAGACCGACGGCCAGTAACTATGGCTACACCTTC.

This chain links TRBV19 with TRBJ1-2; possible D gene TRBD1, 5 bases. This CDR3 is built from 13 residues. V was shortened by 10 bases and J by 1 base, with 13 bases between the two germline ends. Germline CDR1 reads LNHDA; CDR2 reads SQIVND (reference sequence). Written as DNA, the CDR3 is TGTGCCACCCCGGGGACGGGTAACTATGGCTACACCTTC. It codes for CATPGTGNYGYTF.

This clonotype turned up a few times. This rearrangement joins TRBV21-1 to TRBJ2-7; TRBD1, the table's D call, lacks a check against the DNA. TRBV21-1 represents a pseudogene. The CDR3 length is 16 residues. The DNA of the CDR3 is TGTGCCAGCAGCCCCCTGGGCCGGGAGTTATGTGGCGAGCAGTACTTC. It yields the protein CASSPLGRELCGEQYF.

The genes are TRBV6-1 and TRBJ1-4; no clear D gene. The CDR3 is 13 amino acids. V was cut by 7 bases and J by 8 bases, with 14 bases left in between. Germline CDR1 is MNHNS and CDR2 is SASEGT. The CDR3 DNA sequence: TGTGCCAGCACCAACTTTGCCGGCGAAAAACTGTTTTTT. It specifies CASTNFAGEKLFF.

The rearrangement joins TRBV9 to TRBJ2-1; D not certain. The CDR3 consists of 14 residues. V was cut by 1 base and J by 4 bases, with 9 bases left in between. Per germline, CDR1 SGDLS and CDR2 YYNGEE. The CDR3 coding sequence is TGTGCCAGCAGCGTAAGGCTAGATTACAATGAGCAGTTCTTC. This codes for CASSVRLDYNEQFF.

The rearrangement links TRBV6-2 or TRBV6-3 to TRBJ1-2; TRBD1 is a possible D gene (6 bases). This CDR3 has 15 amino acids. The V gene's germline CDR1 is MNHEY and CDR2 SVGEGT. Trimming pared 2 bases from V and 0 bases from J, leaving 10 bases between. Written as DNA, the CDR3 is TGTGCCAGCAGTTACGGACAGCCATCTAACTATGGCTACACCTTC. It yields the protein CASSYGQPSNYGYTF.

The rearrangement uses TRBV19 and TRBJ2-7, with D possibly being TRBD1 or TRBD2 (6 bases each). Germline assignment: CDR1 LNHDA and CDR2 SQIVND (reference sequence). V was clipped by 4 bases and J by 4 bases, with 20 bases between them. This CDR3 has 16 amino acids. DNA for the CDR3: TGTGCCAGTAGTAAGAGGGGGGCCCCCTCCTTTTACGAGCAGTACTTC. Protein product: CASSKRGAPSFYEQYF.

The rearrangement joins TRBV6-5 to TRBJ1-3; D gene unclear. Germline values: CDR1 MNHEY, CDR2 SVGAGI. The CDR3 length is 16 residues. V dropped 0 bases and J dropped 0 bases, with 9 bases sitting between them. CDR3 loop: CASSYSDPYSGNTIYF. The CDR3 DNA reads as TGTGCCAGCAGTTACTCGGACCCGTACTCTGGAAACACCATATATTTT.

The sample holds a few counts of this clonotype. The gene calls are TRBV19 and TRBJ2-5; the match to TRBD2 covers 12 bases. Germline CDR1 and CDR2: LNHDA and SQIVND (reference sequence). After removal of 10 bases from V and 5 bases from J, the junction contained 8 bases not matched to a gene. The CDR3 contains 14 residues. In nucleotides, the CDR3 is TGTGCCACCAGGACTAGCGGGAATTCCGAGACCCAGTACTTC. This encodes CATRTSGNSETQYF.

This clonotype was observed a few times. The chain links TRBV20-1 to TRBJ2-3; D is possibly TRBD1 (6 bases). Germline CDR1 DFQATT, CDR2 SNEGSKA (reference sequence). The germline V and J ends were trimmed by 4 bases and 2 bases, with 13 bases remaining between them. The CDR3 sequence is 14 residues long. CDR3 residues: CSANRQAITDTQYF. The CDR3 nucleotides are TGCAGTGCTAATCGACAGGCGATCACAGATACGCAGTATTTT.

V is TRBV28 and J is TRBJ1-1; D remains ambiguous. This CDR3 comprises 13 residues. Per germline, CDR1 MDHEN and CDR2 SYDVKM. V dropped 5 bases and J dropped 0 bases, with 7 bases sitting between them. The CDR3 here is CASSNSVNTEAFF. The CDR3 coding sequence is TGTGCCAGCAGTAATTCGGTGAACACTGAAGCTTTCTTT.

This clonotype was seen only a few times. The gene calls are TRBV5-4 and TRBJ1-1, with 9 bases matching TRBD1. This CDR3 comprises 14 residues. With V trimmed by 5 bases and J by 4 bases, 6 bases remained unmatched. Germline CDR1 SGHNT, CDR2 YYREEE (reference sequence). The CDR3 loop is CASRKDRGSTEAFF. The CDR3 nucleotides read TGTGCCAGCAGGAAAGACAGGGGGAGCACTGAAGCTTTCTTT.

This chain connects TRBV2 to TRBJ2-7, with 14 nucleotides matching TRBD2. From germline, CDR1 is SNHLY and CDR2 FYNNEI. The CDR3 sequence is 18 residues long. V trimming: 6 bases; J trimming: 4 bases; junction bases outside the gene matches: 14. The CDR3 DNA reads TGTGCCAGCAGCCTAAACCGGGACAGACTAGCGGGAGGGTACGAGCAGTACTTC. Protein sequence: CASSLNRDRLAGGYEQYF.

Remarks on this clonotype: At one of its ends the junction is not consistent with the germline gene, which may arise from a read error. V usage is TRBV7-9 and J usage is TRBJ2-5, with D perhaps TRBD1 (6 bases). There are 14 residues in the CDR3. Germline loops: CDR1 SEHNR, CDR2 FQNEAQ (reference sequence). The CDR3 DNA is TGTGCCAGCAGTTTAGACAGGCTCCAAGAGACCCAGTACTTC. It is translated as CASSLDRLQETQYF.

As DNA, the CDR3 is TGTGCCTGGACGAGGAGCTCCTATAATTCACCCCTCCACTTT. Translation: CAWTRSSYNSPLHF. V usage is TRBV30 and J usage is TRBJ1-6; D not certain. This CDR3 is built from 14 residues. Trimming left V 4 bases short and J 0 bases short, with 7 bases between. Germline V lookup: CDR1 GTSNPN, CDR2 SVGIG (reference sequence).

CDR3 residues: CASSQQTFSAQHF. The CDR3 DNA is TGTGCCAGCAGCCAACAAACTTTTTCAGCCCAGCATTTT. The chain joins TRBV14 to TRBJ1-5; D is ambiguous. The V and J ends lost 2 bases and 11 bases respectively, with 13 bases between them. The CDR3 sequence is 13 residues long. The germline V gene has CDR1 SGHDN and CDR2 FVKESK.

This clonotype was detected only a few times. The chain recombines TRBV10-3 with TRBJ2-5; D gene unclear. Germline V CDR1 and CDR2: ENHRY, SYGVKD. Deletions cut 6 bases from V and 5 bases from J, with 4 bases between. This CDR3 has 10 amino acids. The CDR3 spells CAIRTETQYF. CDR3 DNA: TGTGCCATCAGAACGGAGACCCAGTACTTC.

This sequence joins TRBV14 and TRBJ2-7; D possibly corresponds to TRBD1 (6 bases). The germline CDR1 and CDR2 sequences are SGHDN and FVKESK. CDR3 length: 14 residues. Trimming took off 3 bases at V and 2 bases at J, with 11 bases between the two ends. CDR3 sequence reads: CASSQLGQTYEQYF. In nucleotides, the CDR3 is TGTGCCAGCAGCCAGCTAGGACAGACCTACGAGCAGTACTTC.

The chain links TRBV7-2 to TRBJ2-1; 10 bases match TRBD2. The CDR3 runs 15 residues. Germline V gene lookup returns CDR1 SGHTA and CDR2 FQGNSA. Trimming removed 5 bases from V and 3 bases from J; junction bases left unmatched: 4. The CDR3 DNA sequence: TGTGCCAGCAGCAGCGGGAGGGGGTACTACAATGAGCAGTTCTTC. This encodes CASSSGRGYYNEQFF. Full variable domain (remainder filled in from reference TRBV7-2 and TRBJ2-1): GAGVSQSPSNKVTEKGKDVELRCDPISGHTALYWYRQSLGQGLEFLIYFQGNSAPDKSGLPSDRFSAERTGGSVSTLTIQRTQQEDSAVYLCASSSGRGYYNEQFFGPGTRLTVL.

The chain couples TRBV2 to TRBJ1-5, with 9 nucleotides matching TRBD1. Germline V gene sequence: CDR1 SNHLY, CDR2 FYNNEI. The CDR3 runs 14 residues. The V segment lost 5 bases and the J segment 3 bases; nucleotides outside the gene matches: 2. CDR3 residues: CASSRDRVNQPQHF. DNA for the CDR3: TGTGCCAGCAGTCGGGACAGGGTCAATCAGCCCCAGCATTTT.

This clonotype was found a few times. The chain has TRBV28 and TRBJ1-2; D is ambiguous. This CDR3 contains 13 residues. Trimming took off 6 bases at V and 4 bases at J, with 12 bases between the two ends. Germline V CDR1 and CDR2: MDHEN, SYDVKM. The CDR3 loop reads CASSLLGSYGYTF. CDR3 bases: TGTGCCAGCAGCCTACTGGGGAGCTATGGCTACACCTTC.